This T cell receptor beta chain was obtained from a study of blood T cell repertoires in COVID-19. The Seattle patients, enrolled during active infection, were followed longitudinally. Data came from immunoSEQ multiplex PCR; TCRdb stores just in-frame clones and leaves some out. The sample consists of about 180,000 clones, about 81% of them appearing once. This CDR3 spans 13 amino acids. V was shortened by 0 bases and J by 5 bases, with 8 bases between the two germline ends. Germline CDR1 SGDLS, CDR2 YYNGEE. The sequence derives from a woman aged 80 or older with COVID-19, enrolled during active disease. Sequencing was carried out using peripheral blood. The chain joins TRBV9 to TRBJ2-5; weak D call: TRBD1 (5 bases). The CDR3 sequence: CASSVGAGETQYF. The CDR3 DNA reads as TGTGCCAGCAGCGTAGGCGCAGGGGAGACCCAGTACTTC.